This T cell receptor (beta chain) stems from a study of blood T cell repertoires in COVID-19. Study details: Spain, Italy and the United States supplied samples that represented acute and convalescent COVID-19. Nucleic acid was either cDNA or gDNA, and it came from T cells, B-cell-depleted T cells, or PBMCs.

Original processing notes: Estimation of nucleated cell counts relied on the amplification of reference gene primers. The data were produced by immunoSEQ multiplex PCR, yet TCRdb's version contains in-frame clones alone and is incomplete. The DNA was the basis for D and trimming; V, J and clone size are from that table. This table has about 47,000 clones, around 81% appearing once. This CDR3 is 14 amino acids long. V shed 3 bases and J 5 bases; nucleotides not matched to a gene: 3. CDR1 is SEHNR and CDR2 is FQNEAQ in the germline V gene (reference sequence). The chain uses TRBV7-9 and TRBJ2-1, with TRBD2 matching over 8 bases. The clonotype originates from a man between 65 and 85 years old with active COVID-19. Input material: peripheral blood. This CDR3 reads CASSFSGADNEQFF. CDR3 bases: TGTGCCAGCAGCTTTAGCGGGGCGGACAATGAGCAGTTCTTC.